The entry below gives a single TCR beta chain sequence along with its context. The target antigen is unknown. A read error may explain this, as a much larger clone is one base away. This sample was taken from a study of T cell repertoires in cytomegalovirus infection. TCRdb processed the reads anew with MiXCR; each CDR3 protein has one entry. The sample yields some 800,000 distinct CDR3 sequences, roughly 33% seen once. The CDR3 length is 15 residues. The germline gives CDR1 SGHTA, CDR2 FQGNSA. The V and J ends lost 7 bases and 3 bases respectively, with 18 bases between them. V and J are TRBV7-2 and TRBJ1-1; D is perhaps TRBD1 (5 bases). Specimen: cultured CD8+ T cells from PBMCs, collected from culture after CMV antigen stimulation. The clonotype was recovered from a human donor in good health (CMV status not recorded). Some clones in this sample may be carry-over from other donors' samples. CDR3 residues: CASNLGAAMDTEAFF. CDR3 bases: TGTGCCAGCAACCTAGGGGCCGCGATGGACACTGAAGCTTTCTTT.